The 23 T cell receptor beta chains below come from one sample, sequenced in a study of T cells after somatic rescue of genetic block. The repertoire was sequenced with immunoSEQ multiplex PCR; TCRdb's copy has only in-frame clones and lacks some. The data hold around 67,000 clones, with 92% observed a single time. Sequenced: peripheral blood mononuclear cells (PBMCs). These TCRs come from a man aged 35 to 55.

This clone was seen only once. The chain has TRBV5-1 and TRBJ2-5; 12 bases match TRBD1. Germline V lookup: CDR1 SGHRS, CDR2 YFSETQ. V gave up 3 bases and J gave up 5 bases; unmatched junction bases: 11. The CDR3 runs to 17 residues. The CDR3: CASSYSTGTGGVETQYF. The DNA for the CDR3 is TGCGCCAGCAGCTACTCGACCGGGACAGGGGGCGTGGAGACCCAGTACTTC. Drawing the rest from reference TRBV5-1 and TRBJ2-5, the complete variable domain is KAGVTQTPRYLIKTRGQQVTLSCSPISGHRSVSWYQQTPGQGLQFLFEYFSETQRNKGNFPGRFSGRQFSNSRSEMNVSTLELGDSALYLCASSYSTGTGGVETQYFGPGTRLLVL.

This chain uses TRBV27 with TRBJ2-7; TRBD2 agrees at 15 bases. The ends lost 4 bases at V and 3 bases at J; junction bases unmatched: 4. The CDR3 runs to 16 residues. Germline V gene lookup returns CDR1 MNHEY and CDR2 SMNVEV (reference sequence). The CDR3 loop reads CASSSGTSGRHYEQYF. The CDR3 region has the DNA TGTGCCAGCAGTTCAGGGACTAGCGGGAGGCACTACGAGCAGTACTTC.

The V gene is TRBV28, the J gene TRBJ2-3, with TRBD2 identical over 10 bases. The germline gives CDR1 MDHEN, CDR2 SYDVKM. The CDR3 totals 13 residues. J gave up 6 bases and V 7 bases, and 4 bases lay outside the gene matches. The CDR3 DNA reads TGTGCCAGCACTAGCGGGAGACCGGATACGCAGTATTTT. Protein product: CASTSGRPDTQYF. The full variable domain, in which reference TRBV28 and TRBJ2-3 provide the parts outside the CDR3, is DVKVTQSSRYLVKRTGEKVFLECVQDMDHENMFWYRQDPGLGLRLIYFSYDVKMKEKGDIPEGYSVSREKKERFSLILESASTNQTSMYLCASTSGRPDTQYFGPGTRLTVL.

This chain connects TRBV28 to TRBJ1-1; D uncertain. The CDR3 spans 12 residues. V gave up 5 bases and J gave up 4 bases, with 8 bases separating them. Germline V gene sequence: CDR1 MDHEN, CDR2 SYDVKM. DNA for the CDR3: TGTGCCAGCAGTGACTCGGGCACTGAAGCTTTCTTT. Translation: CASSDSGTEAFF.

This chain's CDR3 is CASRDSGTLGEQYF. The CDR3 DNA reads as TGTGCCAGCAGGGACTCCGGGACTCTAGGGGAGCAGTACTTC. This chain joins TRBV6-5 and TRBJ2-7, with TRBD2 as a possible D gene (6 bases). Trimming removed 6 bases at V and 7 bases at J, with 19 bases between. Germline V gene data show CDR1 as MNHEY and CDR2 as SVGAGI. This CDR3 is built from 14 residues.

This clone was seen only a few times. This rearrangement joins TRBV21-1 to TRBJ2-7; the table names TRBD2, a call not compared with the DNA. TRBV21-1 is deemed a pseudogene. The CDR3 length is 13 residues. The CDR3, as DNA: TGTGCCAGCAGCAGGGAGGTCTCCTACGAGCAGTACTTC. It codes for CASSREVSYEQYF.

The rearrangement joins TRBV19 to TRBJ1-5; perhaps TRBD1 as D (6 bases). The CDR3 consists of 14 residues. Germline CDR1 LNHDA, CDR2 SQIVND (reference sequence). The V end was cut by 7 bases, the J end by 3 bases, with 13 bases between. The CDR3: CASKKGQFNQPQHF. In DNA, the CDR3 is TGTGCCAGTAAAAAAGGACAGTTCAATCAGCCCCAGCATTTT.

The chain uses TRBV4-2 and TRBJ1-4, with a tentative D call TRBD1 (5 bases). V lost 2 bases and J 8 bases, leaving 15 bases between the germline ends. The CDR3 consists of 15 residues. Germline CDR1 is LGHNA and CDR2 is YNFKEQ. The CDR3 spells CASSQPREVGEKLFF. The DNA of the CDR3 is TGTGCCAGCAGCCAACCCAGGGAGGTTGGGGAAAAACTGTTTTTT.

This clone occurred once. This sequence joins TRBV18 and TRBJ1-1, with D possibly TRBD1 on 5 matching bases. The CDR3 loop spans 14 amino acids. V was cut by 5 bases and J by 2 bases, with 12 bases left in between. Germline V CDR1 and CDR2: KGHSH, LQKENI. CDR3 bases: TGTGCCAGCTCATCAGGGACGGGTAACACTGAAGCTTTCTTT. This translates into CASSSGTGNTEAFF. The variable domain in full, completed from reference TRBV18 and TRBJ1-1, reads NAGVMQNPRHLVRRRGQEARLRCSPMKGHSHVYWYRQLPEEGLKFMVYLQKENIIDESGMPKERFSAEFPKEGPSILRIQQVVRGDSAAYFCASSSGTGNTEAFFGQGTRLTVV.

The chain is built from TRBV14 and TRBJ2-3; D perhaps matches TRBD2 (5 bases). This CDR3 spans 15 amino acids. Germline-derived CDR1 and CDR2 are SGHDN and FVKESK. Deletions cut 0 bases from V and 2 bases from J, with 9 bases between. CDR3 sequence: CASSQDAGNTDTQYF. The CDR3 DNA reads TGTGCCAGCAGCCAAGATGCCGGGAACACAGATACGCAGTATTTT.

The chain combines TRBV6-5 with TRBJ1-1; no reliable D call. Per the germline V gene, CDR1 is MNHEY and CDR2 is SVGAGI. The CDR3 consists of 14 residues. V gave up 3 bases and J gave up 1 base, with 9 bases separating them. CDR3 nucleotide sequence: TGTGCCAGCAGTTATTCCGGGGAGAACACTGAAGCTTTCTTT. Amino acids: CASSYSGENTEAFF.

The V call is TRBV5-5, the J call TRBJ1-6; 7 bases match TRBD1. Germline CDR1 SGHKS, CDR2 YYEKEE (reference sequence). V lost 3 bases and J lost 11; bases outside the gene matches: 5. This CDR3 region has 13 residues. In DNA, the CDR3 is TGTGCCAGCAGCTCCACGACAGGGACACCCCTCCACTTT. Translation: CASSSTTGTPLHF.

The chain uses TRBV28 and TRBJ1-2, with TRBD1 identical over 7 bases. The germline gives CDR1 MDHEN, CDR2 SYDVKM. This CDR3 region has 15 residues. With V trimmed by 5 bases and J by 2 bases, 8 bases remained unmatched. The CDR3 loop reads CASSGRDSGNYGYTF. The CDR3 bases are TGTGCCAGCAGTGGCCGGGACAGTGGAAACTATGGCTACACCTTC.

The rearrangement uses TRBV13 and TRBJ2-2; tentatively, D is TRBD1 or TRBD2 (5 bases each). This CDR3 contains 15 residues. Trimming cost V 4 bases and J 3 bases, with 12 bases left between them. Germline CDR1 is PRHDT and CDR2 is FYEKMQ (reference sequence). CDR3 sequence: CASSSQEAYTGELFF. The DNA for the CDR3 is TGTGCCAGCAGCTCACAGGAGGCCTACACCGGGGAGCTGTTTTTT.

The chain has TRBV2 and TRBJ1-1; possible D gene TRBD1, 6 bases. Trimming pared 6 bases from V and 1 base from J, leaving 12 bases between. The CDR3 runs to 14 residues. Germline CDR1 reads SNHLY; CDR2 reads FYNNEI. CDR3 DNA sequence: TGTGCCAGCAGGGCAGGGGTTTGGAACACTGAAGCTTTCTTT. Amino acids: CASRAGVWNTEAFF.

This chain uses TRBV18 with TRBJ2-3; D is undetermined. The CDR3 covers 14 residues. The germline V and J ends were trimmed by 2 bases and 2 bases, with 8 bases remaining between them. From germline, CDR1 is KGHSH and CDR2 LQKENI. CDR3 sequence: CASSPRSATDTQYF. As DNA, the CDR3 is TGTGCCAGCTCACCAAGGTCGGCCACAGATACGCAGTATTTT.

The chain couples TRBV13 to TRBJ2-7; D might be TRBD1 (5 bases). CDR1 and CDR2 (germline): PRHDT, FYEKMQ (reference sequence). V was pared by 5 bases and J by 3 bases, with 8 bases between. The CDR3 is made up of 12 amino acids. As DNA, the CDR3 is TGTGCCAGCAGCCCCCAGGGCTACGAGCAGTACTTC. Its translation: CASSPQGYEQYF.

The CDR3 sequence is CASSQDVDRHEQYF. Here the CDR3 DNA reads TGCGCCAGCAGCCAAGATGTGGACCGCCACGAGCAGTACTTC. The rearrangement joins TRBV4-3 to TRBJ2-7; no clear D gene. The CDR3 sequence is 14 residues long. Germline CDR1 LGHNA, CDR2 YSLEER. Trimming shortened V by 0 bases and J by 5 bases, and 11 bases separated the two germline ends.

This clone was found a few times. The chain is built from TRBV5-4 and TRBJ1-5, with D perhaps matching TRBD1 (5 bases). V lost 4 bases and J lost 7, with 9 bases in between. Germline CDR1 reads SGHNT; CDR2 reads YYREEE (reference sequence). The CDR3 is 12 amino acids. The DNA of the CDR3 is TGTGCCAGCAGCGGGGACGGACAGCCCCAGCATTTT. Translating gives CASSGDGQPQHF.

The CDR3 protein is CASSPSSRGSPWEQYF. For the CDR3, the DNA is TGTGCCAGCAGCCCCTCGAGTCGGGGATCGCCATGGGAGCAGTACTTC. The chain uses TRBV7-2 and TRBJ2-7; perhaps TRBD2 as D (5 bases). CDR1 and CDR2 (germline): SGHTA, FQGNSA. V shed 5 bases and J shed 7 bases, with 24 bases lying between them. The length of the CDR3 is 16 residues.

The rearrangement links TRBV7-2 to TRBJ2-3; unclear D gene. The germline V gene encodes CDR1 SGHTA and CDR2 FQGNSA. The ends were cut back, 1 base at V and 2 bases at J, with 1 base in the middle. The CDR3 is made up of 12 amino acids. CDR3 amino acids: CASSLDTDTQYF. The CDR3 DNA reads TGTGCCAGCAGCTTAGACACAGATACGCAGTATTTT.

J is TRBJ1-2 and V is TRBV6-5; perhaps TRBD1 as D (5 bases). CDR1 MNHEY and CDR2 SVGAGI come from the germline V gene. CDR3 length equals 14 residues. V gave up 5 bases and J gave up 5 bases, with 15 bases separating them. The CDR3 region has the DNA TGTGCCAGCAGTAAGGGGACGGCATCATATGGCTACACCTTC. As protein: CASSKGTASYGYTF.

The V and J genes are TRBV15 and TRBJ1-1; 7 nucleotides align to TRBD1. The CDR3 sequence is 17 residues long. With 3 bases clipped from V and 2 bases from J, the junction kept 12 bases outside the gene matches. Germline V gene data show CDR1 as LNHNV and CDR2 as YYDKDF (reference sequence). This CDR3 is CATSSHSGGHRNTEAFF. CDR3 in DNA: TGTGCCACCAGCAGTCACTCAGGGGGGCATAGAAACACTGAAGCTTTCTTT.